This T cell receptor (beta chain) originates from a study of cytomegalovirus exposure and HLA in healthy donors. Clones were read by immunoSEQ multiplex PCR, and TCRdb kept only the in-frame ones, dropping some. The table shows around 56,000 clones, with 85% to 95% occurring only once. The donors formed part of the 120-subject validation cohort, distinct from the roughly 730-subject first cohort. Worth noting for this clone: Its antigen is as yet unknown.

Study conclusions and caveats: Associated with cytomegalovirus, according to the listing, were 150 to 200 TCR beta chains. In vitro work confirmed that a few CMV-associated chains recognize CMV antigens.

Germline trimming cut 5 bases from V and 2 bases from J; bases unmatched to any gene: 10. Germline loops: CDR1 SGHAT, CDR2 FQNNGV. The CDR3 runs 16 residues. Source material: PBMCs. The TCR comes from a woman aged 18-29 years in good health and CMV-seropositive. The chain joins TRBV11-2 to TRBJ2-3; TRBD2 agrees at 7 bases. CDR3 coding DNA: TGTGCCAGCAGCCGGGGGGATGGTCCACACACAGATACGCAGTATTTT. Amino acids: CASSRGDGPHTDTQYF.